These T cell receptor beta chains were read from a single sample in a study of CD8 T cells in Susac syndrome. TCRdb re-derived calls from the immunoSEQ multiplex PCR reads in MiXCR, one entry per CDR3 protein. The table includes roughly 150,000 distinct CDR3 sequences, roughly 93% detected once. The source material was CD4+ T cells from PBMCs. These receptors all stem from a human donor in good health. CDR3s include the opening cysteine and the closing phenylalanine or tryptophan. Fields, in order: V gene, clone size, D gene, J gene, CDR3 protein, CDR3 DNA. D genes are given only for firm matches. A row's size may be missing; if present it is once, few, many or a size class.

v_call: TRBV4-1
clone_size: -
d_call: -
j_call: TRBJ1-5
cdr3_aa: CASSQEFRGIQPQHF
cdr3_nt: TGCGCCAGCAGCCAAGAATTCCGAGGGATTCAGCCCCAGCATTTT

v_call: TRBV29-1
clone_size: -
d_call: -
j_call: TRBJ1-4
cdr3_aa: CSARGGDQEKLFF
cdr3_nt: TGCAGCGCTAGGGGGGGTGATCAGGAAAAACTGTTTTTT

v_call: TRBV15
clone_size: -
d_call: -
j_call: TRBJ1-2
cdr3_aa: CATSRAQGDGYTF
cdr3_nt: TGTGCCACCAGCAGAGCACAGGGAGATGGCTACACCTTC

v_call: TRBV20-1
clone_size: -
d_call: -
j_call: TRBJ2-3
cdr3_aa: CSARYRGETDTQYF
cdr3_nt: TGCAGTGCTAGATATCGGGGAGAAACAGATACGCAGTATTTT

v_call: TRBV27
clone_size: -
d_call: -
j_call: TRBJ1-1
cdr3_aa: CASSSRQRAFF
cdr3_nt: TGTGCCAGCAGTAGCCGACAAAGAGCTTTCTTT

v_call: TRBV24-1
clone_size: -
d_call: TRBD1
j_call: TRBJ1-2
cdr3_aa: CATSRGPGYGYTF
cdr3_nt: TGTGCCACCAGTAGGGGGCCGGGCTATGGCTACACCTTC

v_call: TRBV9
clone_size: -
d_call: -
j_call: TRBJ1-6
cdr3_aa: CASSLGHNYNSPLHF
cdr3_nt: TGTGCCAGCAGCCTCGGACACAACTATAATTCACCCCTCCACTTT

v_call: TRBV2
clone_size: -
d_call: -
j_call: TRBJ2-5
cdr3_aa: CASSPRQTQYF
cdr3_nt: TGTGCCAGCAGTCCGAGGCAGACCCAGTACTTC

v_call: TRBV6-5
clone_size: -
d_call: -
j_call: TRBJ1-3
cdr3_aa: CASSVGNTIYF
cdr3_nt: TGTGCCAGCAGTGTTGGAAACACCATATATTTT

v_call: TRBV6-2/TRBV6-3
clone_size: -
d_call: -
j_call: TRBJ2-1
cdr3_aa: CASSDSGRGTYNEQFF
cdr3_nt: TGTGCCAGCAGTGACTCGGGACGGGGAACCTACAATGAGCAGTTCTTC

v_call: TRBV7-6
clone_size: -
d_call: -
j_call: TRBJ2-7
cdr3_aa: CASSLASSFTYEQYF
cdr3_nt: TGTGCCAGCAGCTTAGCGTCCAGCTTTACCTACGAGCAGTACTTC

v_call: TRBV9
clone_size: -
d_call: TRBD1
j_call: TRBJ2-3
cdr3_aa: CASSVVGQGSDTQYF
cdr3_nt: TGTGCCAGCAGCGTAGTTGGACAGGGGTCAGATACGCAGTATTTT

v_call: TRBV29-1
clone_size: -
d_call: -
j_call: TRBJ1-2
cdr3_aa: CSVESDSRYGYTF
cdr3_nt: TGCAGCGTTGAAAGTGATTCCCGCTATGGCTACACCTTC

v_call: TRBV12-3/TRBV12-4
clone_size: -
d_call: TRBD1
j_call: TRBJ2-7
cdr3_aa: CASSRDRASYEQYF
cdr3_nt: TGTGCCAGCAGCCGGGACAGGGCTTCCTACGAGCAGTACTTC

v_call: TRBV7-2
clone_size: -
d_call: -
j_call: TRBJ1-2
cdr3_aa: CASSLAPTGSANYGYTF
cdr3_nt: TGTGCCAGCAGCTTAGCCCCGACAGGCTCAGCTAACTATGGCTACACCTTC

v_call: TRBV30
clone_size: -
d_call: -
j_call: TRBJ1-2
cdr3_aa: CAGNEGGFNYGYTF
cdr3_nt: TGTGCCGGGAACGAGGGGGGATTTAACTATGGCTACACCTTC

v_call: TRBV6-1
clone_size: -
d_call: -
j_call: TRBJ1-2
cdr3_aa: CASSPPGAGGYTF
cdr3_nt: TGTGCCAGCAGTCCGCCGGGGGCGGGTGGCTACACCTTC

v_call: TRBV4-1
clone_size: -
d_call: -
j_call: TRBJ1-2
cdr3_aa: CASSQATAREPYGYTF
cdr3_nt: TGCGCCAGCAGCCAAGCGACGGCCAGAGAGCCCTATGGCTACACCTTC

v_call: TRBV29-1
clone_size: -
d_call: TRBD2
j_call: TRBJ2-1
cdr3_aa: CSVEGVLAGEQFF
cdr3_nt: TGCAGCGTTGAAGGGGTACTAGCGGGGGAGCAGTTCTTC

v_call: TRBV7-9
clone_size: -
d_call: -
j_call: TRBJ1-2
cdr3_aa: CASSLDENYGYTF
cdr3_nt: TGTGCCAGCAGCTTAGATGAGAACTATGGCTACACCTTC

v_call: TRBV29-1
clone_size: few
d_call: TRBD1
j_call: TRBJ2-7
cdr3_aa: CSAKGAGYEQYF
cdr3_nt: TGCAGCGCCAAGGGGGCCGGCTACGAGCAGTACTTC

v_call: TRBV18
clone_size: -
d_call: TRBD1
j_call: TRBJ1-1
cdr3_aa: CASSPSLDRGKGAFF
cdr3_nt: TGTGCCAGCTCACCCTCACTTGACAGGGGGAAGGGAGCTTTCTTT

v_call: TRBV6-6
clone_size: -
d_call: TRBD1
j_call: TRBJ2-7
cdr3_aa: CASKRQGVPEQYF
cdr3_nt: TGTGCCAGCAAAAGACAGGGCGTTCCCGAGCAGTACTTC

v_call: TRBV20-1
clone_size: -
d_call: TRBD1
j_call: TRBJ2-1
cdr3_aa: CSARGTGSYNEQFF
cdr3_nt: TGCAGTGCTAGGGGGACAGGGAGCTACAATGAGCAGTTCTTC

v_call: TRBV12-3/TRBV12-4
clone_size: -
d_call: -
j_call: TRBJ1-5
cdr3_aa: CASSLDSPYNQPQHF
cdr3_nt: TGTGCCAGCAGTTTGGACAGCCCTTACAATCAGCCCCAGCATTTT

v_call: TRBV9
clone_size: -
d_call: -
j_call: TRBJ1-2
cdr3_aa: CASSDGRAYGYTF
cdr3_nt: TGTGCCAGCAGCGACGGCAGGGCCTATGGCTACACCTTC

v_call: TRBV5-1
clone_size: -
d_call: -
j_call: TRBJ2-5
cdr3_aa: CASSLGGRYQETQYF
cdr3_nt: TGCGCCAGCAGCTTGGGGGGTCGATACCAAGAGACCCAGTACTTC

v_call: TRBV2
clone_size: -
d_call: -
j_call: TRBJ1-5
cdr3_aa: CASSVRAQPQHF
cdr3_nt: TGTGCCAGCAGTGTAAGGGCTCAGCCCCAGCATTTT

v_call: TRBV6-5
clone_size: -
d_call: -
j_call: TRBJ2-7
cdr3_aa: CASSYSSGREQAYEQYF
cdr3_nt: TGTGCCAGCAGTTACTCGTCGGGTAGGGAACAGGCCTACGAGCAGTACTTC

v_call: TRBV6-1
clone_size: -
d_call: -
j_call: TRBJ2-5
cdr3_aa: CASSEVRIQETQYF
cdr3_nt: TGTGCCAGCAGTGAAGTCCGGATTCAAGAGACCCAGTACTTC

v_call: TRBV19
clone_size: -
d_call: -
j_call: TRBJ1-2
cdr3_aa: CASSISRDGYGYTF
cdr3_nt: TGTGCCAGTAGTATCTCCAGGGACGGCTATGGCTACACCTTC

v_call: TRBV7-9
clone_size: -
d_call: -
j_call: TRBJ2-3
cdr3_aa: CASSPTWADTQYF
cdr3_nt: TGTGCCAGCAGTCCAACTTGGGCAGATACGCAGTATTTT

v_call: TRBV3-1
clone_size: -
d_call: -
j_call: TRBJ2-3
cdr3_aa: CASSQGFDTQYF
cdr3_nt: TGTGCCAGCAGCCAAGGTTTTGATACGCAGTATTTT

v_call: TRBV14
clone_size: -
d_call: -
j_call: TRBJ2-5
cdr3_aa: CASDFQPRQLKETQYF
cdr3_nt: TGTGCCAGCGACTTCCAGCCAAGACAGCTAAAGGAGACCCAGTACTTC

v_call: TRBV11-2
clone_size: -
d_call: -
j_call: TRBJ1-1
cdr3_aa: CASSRGVNTEAFF
cdr3_nt: TGTGCCAGCAGCCGGGGGGTGAACACTGAAGCTTTCTTT

v_call: TRBV19
clone_size: -
d_call: -
j_call: TRBJ1-2
cdr3_aa: CASTGVRATTF
cdr3_nt: TGTGCCAGCACTGGAGTTAGAGCCACTACCTTC

v_call: TRBV30
clone_size: -
d_call: -
j_call: TRBJ1-2
cdr3_aa: CAWSVWDLNYGYTF
cdr3_nt: TGTGCCTGGAGTGTATGGGACCTCAACTATGGCTACACCTTC

v_call: TRBV15
clone_size: once
d_call: -
j_call: TRBJ2-3
cdr3_aa: CATSRVPRSISTDTQYF
cdr3_nt: TGTGCCACCAGCAGAGTACCGCGGAGCATTAGCACAGATACGCAGTATTTT

v_call: TRBV20-1
clone_size: -
d_call: TRBD2
j_call: TRBJ2-2
cdr3_aa: CSARAQRGYTGELFF
cdr3_nt: TGCAGTGCTAGAGCCCAGCGGGGGTACACCGGGGAGCTGTTTTTT

v_call: TRBV5-1
clone_size: -
d_call: TRBD2
j_call: TRBJ2-5
cdr3_aa: CATKRGERGLQETQYF
cdr3_nt: TGCGCCACCAAACGAGGAGAGCGGGGGTTGCAAGAGACCCAGTACTTC

v_call: TRBV15
clone_size: few
d_call: -
j_call: TRBJ2-5
cdr3_aa: CATSRDQGQETQYF
cdr3_nt: TGTGCCACCAGCAGAGATCAGGGTCAGGAGACCCAGTACTTC

v_call: TRBV2
clone_size: few
d_call: TRBD1
j_call: TRBJ2-5
cdr3_aa: CASSRDRQETQYF
cdr3_nt: TGTGCCAGCAGTCGGGACAGACAAGAGACCCAGTACTTC

v_call: TRBV20-1
clone_size: -
d_call: TRBD2
j_call: TRBJ2-1
cdr3_aa: CSASSSGGPYNEQFF
cdr3_nt: TGCAGTGCTAGCTCTAGCGGGGGCCCTTACAATGAGCAGTTCTTC

v_call: TRBV18
clone_size: -
d_call: -
j_call: TRBJ2-3
cdr3_aa: CASSPALLTSTDTQYF
cdr3_nt: TGTGCCAGCTCACCAGCCCTCCTAACCTCCACAGATACGCAGTATTTT

v_call: TRBV11-2
clone_size: -
d_call: -
j_call: TRBJ2-2
cdr3_aa: CASSQPFGQMNTGELFF
cdr3_nt: TGTGCCAGCAGCCAACCTTTCGGGCAGATGAACACCGGGGAGCTGTTTTTT

v_call: TRBV11-2
clone_size: -
d_call: TRBD1
j_call: TRBJ2-1
cdr3_aa: CASSPWGQDDNEQFF
cdr3_nt: TGTGCCAGCAGTCCCTGGGGACAGGACGACAATGAGCAGTTCTTC

v_call: TRBV15
clone_size: -
d_call: TRBD1
j_call: TRBJ1-5
cdr3_aa: CATSREEQGEKGQPQHF
cdr3_nt: TGTGCCACCAGCAGAGAGGAGCAGGGGGAAAAGGGCCAGCCCCAGCATTTT

v_call: TRBV5-6
clone_size: -
d_call: TRBD1
j_call: TRBJ1-3
cdr3_aa: CASSALQGARGNTIYF
cdr3_nt: TGTGCCAGCAGCGCCTTACAGGGGGCGCGTGGAAACACCATATATTTT

v_call: TRBV6-5
clone_size: -
d_call: -
j_call: TRBJ2-2
cdr3_aa: CASSSDGTGELFF
cdr3_nt: TGTGCCAGCAGTTCCGACGGGACCGGGGAGCTGTTTTTT

v_call: TRBV6-1
clone_size: once
d_call: -
j_call: TRBJ2-1
cdr3_aa: CASSEVPAGEQFF
cdr3_nt: TGTGCCAGCAGTGAAGTACCCGCCGGGGAGCAGTTCTTC